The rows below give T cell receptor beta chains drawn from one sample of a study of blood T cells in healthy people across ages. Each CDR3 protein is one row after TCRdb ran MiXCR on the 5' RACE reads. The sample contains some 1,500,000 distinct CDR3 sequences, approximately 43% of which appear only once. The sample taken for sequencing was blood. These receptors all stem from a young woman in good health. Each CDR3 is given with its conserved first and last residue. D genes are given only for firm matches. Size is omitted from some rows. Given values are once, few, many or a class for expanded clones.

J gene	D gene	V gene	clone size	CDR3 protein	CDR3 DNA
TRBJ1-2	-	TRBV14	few	CASSQRGRDGYTF	TGTGCCAGCAGCCAACGTGGGAGAGATGGCTACACCTTC
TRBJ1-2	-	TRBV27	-	CASSQQGGNGYTF	TGTGCCAGCAGTCAACAGGGAGGGAATGGCTACACCTTC
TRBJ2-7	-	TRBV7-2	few	CASSSGTKSYEQYF	TGTGCCAGCAGCTCCGGGACAAAGTCCTACGAGCAGTACTTC
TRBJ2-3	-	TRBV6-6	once	CTSSRATLGTDTQYF	TGTACCAGCAGCCGGGCGACGCTCGGCACAGATACGCAGTATTTT
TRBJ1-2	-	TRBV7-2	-	CASSGSYPDYGYTF	TGTGCCAGCAGCGGGTCCTACCCGGATTATGGCTACACCTTC
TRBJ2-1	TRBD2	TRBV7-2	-	CASSLGLAVDYNEQFF	TGTGCCAGCAGCTTAGGACTAGCCGTCGATTACAATGAGCAGTTCTTC
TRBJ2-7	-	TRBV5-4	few	CASSLGTGQGSGRQYF	TGTGCCAGCAGCTTGGGGACTGGTCAGGGCTCAGGTCGGCAGTACTTC
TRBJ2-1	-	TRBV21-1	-	CAGSKRGGVTGGLLFF	TGTGCCGGCAGCAAAAGAGGTGGAGTAACGGGGGGGCTTCTGTTCTTC
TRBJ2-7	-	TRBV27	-	CASSFQAGCSYEQYF	TGTGCCAGCAGTTTTCAAGCGGGCTGCTCCTACGAGCAGTACTTC
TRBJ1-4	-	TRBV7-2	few	CASSFWQGGEKLFF	TGTGCCAGCAGCTTTTGGCAGGGAGGTGAAAAACTGTTTTTT
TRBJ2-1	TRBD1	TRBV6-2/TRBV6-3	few	CASKRTGVYGEQFF	TGTGCCAGCAAACGGACAGGGGTGTACGGTGAGCAGTTCTTC
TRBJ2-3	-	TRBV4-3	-	CASSQGIVGLNTQYF	TGCGCCAGCAGCCAAGGGATCGTTGGCCTGAATACGCAGTATTTT
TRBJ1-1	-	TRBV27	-	CASSLSIIDEAFF	TGTGCCAGCAGTTTATCGATAATAGATGAAGCTTTCTTT
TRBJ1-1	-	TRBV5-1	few	CASSLTRVAAEAFF	TGCGCCAGCAGCTTGACCAGGGTCGCCGCTGAAGCTTTCTTT
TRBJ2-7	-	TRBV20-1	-	CSAGEESYEQYF	TGCAGCGCAGGAGAGGAGTCTTACGAGCAGTACTTC
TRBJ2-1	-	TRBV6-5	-	CASSYRAGFSYNEQFF	TGTGCCAGCAGTTACAGGGCGGGGTTCTCCTACAATGAGCAGTTCTTC
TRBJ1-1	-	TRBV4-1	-	CASSQDHDSWTEAFF	TGCGCCAGCAGCCAAGATCACGACAGTTGGACTGAAGCTTTCTTT
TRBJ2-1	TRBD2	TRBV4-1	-	CASRPQRGGSYNEQFF	TGCGCCAGCCGACCCCAGCGGGGGGGCTCCTACAATGAGCAGTTCTTC
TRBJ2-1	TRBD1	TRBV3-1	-	CASRRDRDLYKEQFF	TGTGCCAGCAGACGGGACAGGGACCTGTACAAGGAGCAGTTCTTC
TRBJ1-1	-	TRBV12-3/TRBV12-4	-	CASSNYYPGRDEAFF	TGTGCCAGCAGCAACTACTATCCGGGTAGGGATGAAGCTTTCTTT
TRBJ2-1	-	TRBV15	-	CATSRGTRTNEQFF	TGTGCCACCAGCAGAGGAACTAGGACCAATGAGCAGTTCTTC
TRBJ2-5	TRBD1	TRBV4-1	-	CASSYPSRDSWNEQYF	TGCGCCAGCAGCTATCCCTCCCGGGACAGTTGGAATGAGCAGTACTTC
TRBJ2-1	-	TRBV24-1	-	CATSDASGAYNEQFF	TGTGCCACCAGTGATGCCAGCGGAGCCTACAATGAGCAGTTCTTC
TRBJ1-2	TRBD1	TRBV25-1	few	CASSESLGQINYGYTF	TGTGCCAGCAGTGAATCACTGGGACAGATTAACTATGGCTACACCTTC
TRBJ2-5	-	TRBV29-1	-	CSARTRFRETQYF	TGCAGCGCTAGGACACGGTTTAGGGAGACCCAGTACTTC
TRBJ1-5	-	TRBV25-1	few	CASSTSGRPQHF	TGTGCCAGCAGTACCTCTGGCAGGCCCCAGCATTTT
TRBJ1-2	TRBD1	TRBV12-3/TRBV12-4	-	CASSLRQGVRGYTF	TGTGCCAGCAGTTTACGGCAGGGGGTCCGAGGCTACACCTTC
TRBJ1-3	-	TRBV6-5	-	CASSYSGFSSGNTIYF	TGTGCCAGCAGTTACTCAGGCTTCAGCTCTGGAAACACCATATATTTT
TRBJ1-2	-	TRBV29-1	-	CSVLSASFNYGYTF	TGCAGCGTCCTTTCGGCCAGTTTTAACTATGGCTACACCTTC
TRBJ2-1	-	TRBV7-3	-	CASSLFGQGSNEQFF	TGTGCCAGCAGCTTATTTGGGCAGGGGAGCAATGAGCAGTTCTTC
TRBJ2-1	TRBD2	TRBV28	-	CASSLPTSGRGSYNGQFF	TGTGCCAGCAGTTTGCCAACTAGCGGGAGAGGATCCTACAATGGGCAGTTCTTC
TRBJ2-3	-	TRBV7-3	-	CASSLTGSWADTQYF	TGTGCCAGCAGCTTGACGGGAAGCTGGGCAGATACGCAGTATTTT
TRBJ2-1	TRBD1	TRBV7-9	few	CASRTPGQGAHNEQFF	TGTGCCAGCAGAACTCCGGGACAGGGGGCACACAATGAGCAGTTCTTC
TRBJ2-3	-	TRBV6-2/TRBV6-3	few	CASRQVGSRGTDTQYF	TGTGCCAGCCGTCAGGTGGGATCCAGGGGAACAGATACGCAGTATTTT
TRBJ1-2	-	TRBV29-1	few	CSVGPVCGYTF	TGCAGCGTTGGTCCGGTCTGTGGCTACACCTTC
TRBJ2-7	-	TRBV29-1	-	CSVVSTGGVYEQYF	TGCAGCGTTGTCTCTACAGGGGGGGTCTACGAGCAGTACTTC
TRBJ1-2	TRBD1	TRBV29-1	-	CSVEGQGRSVYGYTF	TGCAGCGTCGAGGGACAGGGAAGATCGGTCTATGGCTACACCTTC
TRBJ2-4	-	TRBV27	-	CASSPPSLGGEQYF	TGTGCCAGCAGTCCCCCCTCCCTAGGGGGTGAGCAGTACTTC
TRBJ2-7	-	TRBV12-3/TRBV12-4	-	CASSHGLGDEQYF	TGTGCCAGCAGCCATGGGTTGGGCGATGAGCAGTACTTC
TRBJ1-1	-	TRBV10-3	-	CAIRTEMNTEAFF	TGTGCCATCCGGACAGAAATGAACACTGAAGCTTTCTTT
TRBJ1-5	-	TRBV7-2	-	CASTLGAGTNQPQHF	TGTGCCAGCACCCTCGGGGCAGGGACCAATCAGCCCCAGCATTTT
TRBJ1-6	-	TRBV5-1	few	CASSRDNLRNSPLHF	TGCGCCAGCAGCCGGGACAACCTAAGGAATTCACCCCTCCACTTT
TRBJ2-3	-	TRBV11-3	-	CASSLDPHDTQYF	TGTGCCAGCAGCTTAGATCCCCACGATACGCAGTATTTT
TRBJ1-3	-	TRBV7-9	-	CASSSGAGNTIYF	TGTGCCAGCAGCTCAGGCGCTGGAAACACCATATATTTT
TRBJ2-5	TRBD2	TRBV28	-	CASGTSGVETQYF	TGTGCCAGCGGGACTAGTGGGGTTGAGACCCAGTACTTC
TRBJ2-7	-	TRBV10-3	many	CAISENSGTAEQYF	TGTGCCATCAGTGAGAATAGTGGCACGGCCGAGCAGTACTTC
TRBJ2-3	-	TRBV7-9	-	CASGGASVTDTQYF	TGTGCCAGCGGCGGGGCTAGCGTGACAGATACGCAGTATTTT
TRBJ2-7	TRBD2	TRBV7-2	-	CASSPGPLAGGYNEQYF	TGTGCCAGCAGCCCCGGCCCGCTAGCGGGAGGGTACAATGAGCAGTACTTC
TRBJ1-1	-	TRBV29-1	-	CSVLSMNTEAFF	TGCAGCGTTCTCAGCATGAACACTGAAGCTTTCTTT
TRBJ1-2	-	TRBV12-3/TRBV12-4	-	CASSPRRVVNGYTF	TGTGCCAGCAGTCCGCGCAGGGTAGTCAATGGCTACACCTTC
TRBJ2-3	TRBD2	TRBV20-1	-	CSARDLAGAADTQYF	TGCAGTGCTAGAGACCTAGCGGGGGCCGCAGATACGCAGTATTTT
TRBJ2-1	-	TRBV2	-	CASRESDTPKGNEQFF	TGTGCCAGCAGAGAGTCAGACACACCAAAAGGCAATGAGCAGTTCTTC
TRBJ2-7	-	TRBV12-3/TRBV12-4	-	CASSFFRDYYEQYF	TGTGCCAGCAGTTTCTTCCGGGATTACTACGAGCAGTACTTC
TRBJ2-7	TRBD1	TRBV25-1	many	CASSDSGQGNYEQYF	TGTGCCAGCAGTGACTCTGGACAGGGCAACTACGAGCAGTACTTC
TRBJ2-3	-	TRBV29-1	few	CSVEDTGTSDTQYF	TGCAGCGTTGAAGACACCGGGACTTCAGATACGCAGTATTTT
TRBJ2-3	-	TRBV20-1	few	CSAVRASDTQYF	TGCAGTGCCGTCAGGGCGTCGGATACGCAGTATTTT
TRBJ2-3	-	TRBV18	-	CASSPTDTSTDTQYF	TGTGCCAGCTCACCGACAGACACTAGCACAGATACGCAGTATTTT
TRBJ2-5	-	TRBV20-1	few	CSARKAQTGLETQYF	TGCAGTGCGAGAAAAGCACAAACAGGGCTCGAGACCCAGTACTTC
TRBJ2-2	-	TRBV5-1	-	CASSLWANAGELFF	TGCGCCAGCAGCTTATGGGCGAATGCCGGGGAGCTGTTTTTT